The 7 T cell receptor beta chains given below trace back to one sample, sequenced in a study of blood T cells in healthy people across ages. A second about 7 to 11 cycle PCR used barcoded and J-beta primers. TCRdb reanalysed the 5' RACE reads using MiXCR and keeps one entry per CDR3 protein. This table holds 630,000 or so distinct CDR3 sequences, 32% found once. The sequenced sample was blood. These receptors all come from an elderly woman in good health.

As concerns this clonotype: Possible read error: a much larger clone is one base away. CDR3 amino acids: CASSWGGRSSYEQYF. The CDR3 nucleotides are TGCGCCAGCAGCTGGGGGGGCAGAAGTTCCTACGAGCAGTACTTC. The rearrangement uses TRBV5-1 and TRBJ2-7; D perhaps matches TRBD2 (7 bases). CDR1 and CDR2 (germline): SGHRS, YFSETQ. V was trimmed by 3 bases and J by 1 base, leaving 14 bases between them. There are 15 residues in the CDR3. The variable domain in full, completed from reference TRBV5-1 and TRBJ2-7, reads KAGVTQTPRYLIKTRGQQVTLSCSPISGHRSVSWYQQTPGQGLQFLFEYFSETQRNKGNFPGRFSGRQFSNSRSEMNVSTLELGDSALYLCASSWGGRSSYEQYFGPGTRLTVT.

As concerns this clonotype: It may be a read error: a sequence one base away is much more abundant. A read error is likely, as this CDR3 ends without the conserved phenylalanine or tryptophan. The rearrangement joins TRBV30 to TRBJ1-5; no reliable D call. This CDR3 has 11 amino acids. Germline-derived CDR1 and CDR2 are GTSNPN and SVGIG (reference sequence). V was shortened by 3 bases and J by 4 bases, with 4 bases between the two germline ends. The CDR3 coding sequence is TGTGCCTGGAGAATGAATCAGCCCCAGCATTGT. Encoded protein: CAWRMNQPQHC.

Notes on this clonotype: A much larger clone is a single base away; this may be a read error. The chain links TRBV12-3 or TRBV12-4 to TRBJ2-7, with 8 positions matching TRBD2. This CDR3 is built from 15 residues. J lost 6 bases, V lost 6 bases, and 13 bases had no gene match. The CDR3 nucleotides are TGTGCCAGCAGCCAAATGCCGGGAGGGAGAAGCGAGCAGTACTTC. Encoded protein: CASSQMPGGRSEQYF.

This clonotype was seen a handful of times. V and J are TRBV2 and TRBJ1-4; D is undetermined. CDR1 is SNHLY, CDR2 FYNNEI, per germline. The CDR3 is made up of 12 amino acids. The germline V and J ends were trimmed by 8 bases and 4 bases, with 8 bases remaining between them. CDR3 in DNA: TGTGCCAGCGAACGTATTAATGAAAAACTGTTTTTT. Translated, it gives CASERINEKLFF.

The table lists this clonotype with many counts. This chain joins TRBV7-9 and TRBJ1-2, with 10 positions matching TRBD1. Losses at the gene ends were 3 bases for V and 1 base for J; bases not matched to a gene: 2. The CDR3 is made up of 15 amino acids. CDR1 is SEHNR and CDR2 is FQNEAQ in the germline V gene (reference sequence). The CDR3 DNA is TGTGCCAGCAGCTTCGACAGGGGGCTTAACTATGGCTACACCTTC. This sequence encodes CASSFDRGLNYGYTF.

This chain joins TRBV29-1 and TRBJ2-7; 9 bases fit TRBD1. With 5 bases clipped from V and 6 bases from J, the junction kept 11 bases outside the gene matches. This CDR3 is 14 amino acids long. CDR1 is SQVTM and CDR2 is ANQGSEA in the germline V gene. The CDR3 DNA is TGCAGCGTTTCATCCGGGACAGGGAACTCCGAGCAGTACTTC. Translation: CSVSSGTGNSEQYF.

Written as DNA, the CDR3 is TGCAGCGTTCGGGACGGGGCCGGGAACACTGAAGCTTTCTTT. Its translation is CSVRDGAGNTEAFF. The chain joins TRBV29-1 to TRBJ1-1; a possible D gene is TRBD1 (5 bases). The germline gives CDR1 SQVTM, CDR2 ANQGSEA. V was shortened by 5 bases and J by 1 base, with 14 bases between the two germline ends. The CDR3 loop spans 14 amino acids.